This TCR beta chain stems from a study of T cells after posttransplantation cyclophosphamide. General study findings and limits: Skin or GI-infiltrating T cells shared few TRB sequences with blood.

Sequencing used immunoSEQ multiplex PCR; TCRdb keeps in-frame clones, though not all of them. Singletons are absent from the sample, which has 40,000 to 45,000 clones. This clone was observed at least ten times. Its specificity is unknown. The J segment lost 0 bases and the V segment lost 6 bases, leaving 7 bases of the junction unmatched. The germline V gene encodes CDR1 SQVTM and CDR2 ANQGSEA. The CDR3 spans 15 residues. The rearrangement joins TRBV29-1 to TRBJ1-4; 7 positions agree with TRBD1. Sequencing was performed on PBMCs. The source of this sequence is a man in his forties in good health, CMV-negative, and a related stem cell transplant donor. In nucleotides, the CDR3 is TGCAGCGTAGAGGGACAGACTGCAACTAATGAAAAACTGTTTTTT. Its translation is CSVEGQTATNEKLFF. Complete variable domain (other parts from reference TRBV29-1 and TRBJ1-4): SAVISQKPSRDICQRGTSLTIQCQVDSQVTMMFWYRQQPGQSLTLIATANQGSEATYESGFVIDKFPISRPNLTFSTLTVSNMSPEDSSIYLCSVEGQTATNEKLFFGSGTQLSVL.